This T cell receptor beta chain is from a study of T cells after posttransplantation cyclophosphamide. This related bone marrow graft donor gave peripheral blood on the day of marrow donation. The naive gate required viable CD3+CD4+ or CD3+CD8+ cells with CCR7+CD45RA+CD45RO-CD95-CD27+CD28+ phenotype. Produced via immunoSEQ multiplex PCR; TCRdb's table is partial and in-frame only. The table shows about 21,000 clones, with 95% to 99% occurring only once. This CDR3 spans 18 amino acids. Germline CDR1 is SGHDN and CDR2 is FVKESK. V usage is TRBV14 and J usage is TRBJ2-5; TRBD2 matches at 8 bases. The better agreement between TRBJ2-7 and the DNA end casts doubt on the J call. Sequencing was performed on naive CD8+ T cells sorted from PBMCs. The receptor's source is a man aged 35 to 55 in good health, CMV-negative, and a related stem cell transplant donor. Here the CDR3 DNA reads TGTGCCAGCAGCCAAGAGCAGGGCGGAGCGGGGGACACCTACGAGCAGTACTTC. Encoded protein: CASSQEQGGAGDTYEQYF.